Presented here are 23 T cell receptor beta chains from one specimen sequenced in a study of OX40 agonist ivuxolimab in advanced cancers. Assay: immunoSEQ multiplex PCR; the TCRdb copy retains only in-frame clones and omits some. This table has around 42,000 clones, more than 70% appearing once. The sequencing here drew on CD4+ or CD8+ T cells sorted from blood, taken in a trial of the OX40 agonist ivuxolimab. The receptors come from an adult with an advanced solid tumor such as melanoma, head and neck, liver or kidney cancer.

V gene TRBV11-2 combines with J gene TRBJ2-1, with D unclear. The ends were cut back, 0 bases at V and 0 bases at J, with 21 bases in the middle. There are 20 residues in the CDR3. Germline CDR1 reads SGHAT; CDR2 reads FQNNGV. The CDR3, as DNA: TGTGCCAGCAGCTTAGAAATATTCCCAAACAGCGTCAGCTCCTACAATGAGCAGTTCTTC. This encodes CASSLEIFPNSVSSYNEQFF. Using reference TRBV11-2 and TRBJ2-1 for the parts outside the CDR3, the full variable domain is EAGVAQSPRYKIIEKRQSVAFWCNPISGHATLYWYQQILGQGPKLLIQFQNNGVVDDSQLPKDRFSAERLKGVDSTLKIQPAKLEDSAVYLCASSLEIFPNSVSSYNEQFFGPGTRLTVL.

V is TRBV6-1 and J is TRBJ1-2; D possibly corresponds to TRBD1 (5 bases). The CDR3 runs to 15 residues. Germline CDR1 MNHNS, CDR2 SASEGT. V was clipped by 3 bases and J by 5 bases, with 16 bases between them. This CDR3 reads CASSERGIWGYGYTF. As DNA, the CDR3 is TGTGCCAGCAGTGAGAGGGGAATCTGGGGGTATGGCTACACCTTC.

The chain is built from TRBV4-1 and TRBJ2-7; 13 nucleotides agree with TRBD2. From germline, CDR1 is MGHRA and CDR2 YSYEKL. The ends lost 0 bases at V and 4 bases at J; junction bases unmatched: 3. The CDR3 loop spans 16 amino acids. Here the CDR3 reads CASSQEPTSGGYEQYF. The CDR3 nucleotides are TGCGCCAGCAGCCAAGAGCCGACTAGCGGGGGGTACGAGCAGTACTTC.

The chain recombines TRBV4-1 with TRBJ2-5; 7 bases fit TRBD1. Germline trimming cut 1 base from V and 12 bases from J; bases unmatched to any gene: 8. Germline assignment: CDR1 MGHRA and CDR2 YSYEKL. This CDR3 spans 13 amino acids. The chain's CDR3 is CASSQGQGSSEYF. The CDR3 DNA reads TGCGCCAGCAGCCAAGGACAGGGCAGTAGCGAGTACTTC.

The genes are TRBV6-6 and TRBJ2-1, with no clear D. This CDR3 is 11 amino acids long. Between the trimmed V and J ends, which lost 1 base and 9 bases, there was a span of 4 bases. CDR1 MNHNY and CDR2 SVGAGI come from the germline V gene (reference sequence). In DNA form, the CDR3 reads TGTGCCAGCAGTTACTTCGGTGAGCAGTTCTTC. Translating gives CASSYFGEQFF.

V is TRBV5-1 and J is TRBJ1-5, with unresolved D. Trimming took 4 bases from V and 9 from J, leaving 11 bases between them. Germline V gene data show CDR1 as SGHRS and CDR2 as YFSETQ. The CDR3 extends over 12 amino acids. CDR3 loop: CASSPDTRPQHF. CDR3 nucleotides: TGCGCCAGCAGCCCCGACACGCGGCCCCAGCATTTT. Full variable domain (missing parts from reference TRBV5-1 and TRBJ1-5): KAGVTQTPRYLIKTRGQQVTLSCSPISGHRSVSWYQQTPGQGLQFLFEYFSETQRNKGNFPGRFSGRQFSNSRSEMNVSTLELGDSALYLCASSPDTRPQHFGDGTRLSIL.

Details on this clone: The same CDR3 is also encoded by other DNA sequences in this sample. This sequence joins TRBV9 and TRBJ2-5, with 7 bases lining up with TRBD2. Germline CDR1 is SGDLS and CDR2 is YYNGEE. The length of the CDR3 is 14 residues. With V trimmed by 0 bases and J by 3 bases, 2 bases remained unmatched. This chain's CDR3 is CASSVAGREETQYF. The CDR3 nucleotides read TGTGCCAGCAGCGTAGCTGGGAGGGAAGAGACCCAGTACTTC. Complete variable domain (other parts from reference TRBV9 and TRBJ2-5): DSGVTQTPKHLITATGQRVTLRCSPRSGDLSVYWYQQSLDQGLQFLIQYYNGEERAKGNILERFSAQQFPDLHSELNLSSLELGDSALYFCASSVAGREETQYFGPGTRLLVL.

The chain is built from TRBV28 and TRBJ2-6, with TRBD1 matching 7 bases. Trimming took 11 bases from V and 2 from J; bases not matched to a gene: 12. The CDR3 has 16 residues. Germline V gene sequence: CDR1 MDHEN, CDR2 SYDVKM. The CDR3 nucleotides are TGTGCCCTAACTTTACAGGGGACGCCTGGGGCCAACGTCCTGACTTTC. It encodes CALTLQGTPGANVLTF.

In DNA form, the CDR3 reads TGTGCCAGCAGCTTGAACAGGGCCATCGTGAAAAAACTGTTTTTT. Residues: CASSLNRAIVKKLFF. This rearrangement joins TRBV5-6 to TRBJ1-4, with a tentative D call TRBD1 (6 bases). Germline V gene lookup returns CDR1 SGHDT and CDR2 YYEEEE. The CDR3 runs to 15 residues. Deletions cut 1 base from V and 9 bases from J, with 16 bases between.

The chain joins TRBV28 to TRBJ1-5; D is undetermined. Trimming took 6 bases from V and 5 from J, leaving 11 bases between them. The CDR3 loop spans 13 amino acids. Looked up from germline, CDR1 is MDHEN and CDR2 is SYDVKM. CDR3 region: CASRADGHQPQHF. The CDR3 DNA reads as TGTGCCAGCAGGGCTGACGGACATCAGCCCCAGCATTTT.

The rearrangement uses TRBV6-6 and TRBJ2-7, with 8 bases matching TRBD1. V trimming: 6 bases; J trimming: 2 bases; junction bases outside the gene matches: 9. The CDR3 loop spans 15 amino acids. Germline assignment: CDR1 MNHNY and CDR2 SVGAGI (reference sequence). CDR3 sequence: CASSLGTGETYEQYF. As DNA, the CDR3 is TGTGCCAGCAGCCTCGGGACAGGCGAAACCTACGAGCAGTACTTC.

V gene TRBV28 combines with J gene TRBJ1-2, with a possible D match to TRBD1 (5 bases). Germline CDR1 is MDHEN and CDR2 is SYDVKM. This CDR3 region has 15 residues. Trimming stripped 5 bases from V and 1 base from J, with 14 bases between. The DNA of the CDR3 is TGTGCCAGCAGTCCCATGGGGGAGTTTAACTATGGCTACACCTTC. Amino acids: CASSPMGEFNYGYTF.

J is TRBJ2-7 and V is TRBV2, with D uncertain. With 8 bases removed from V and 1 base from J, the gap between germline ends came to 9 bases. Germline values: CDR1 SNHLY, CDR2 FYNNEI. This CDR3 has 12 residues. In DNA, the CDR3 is TGTGCCAGCTATATGGGGTCCTACGAGCAGTACTTC. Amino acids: CASYMGSYEQYF.

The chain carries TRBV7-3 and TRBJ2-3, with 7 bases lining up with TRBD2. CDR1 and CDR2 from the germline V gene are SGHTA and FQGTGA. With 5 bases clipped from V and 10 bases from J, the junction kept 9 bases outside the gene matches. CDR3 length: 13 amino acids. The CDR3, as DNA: TGTGCCAGCAGCGGGTCCGGGGCGGGAGCGCAGTATTTT. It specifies CASSGSGAGAQYF.

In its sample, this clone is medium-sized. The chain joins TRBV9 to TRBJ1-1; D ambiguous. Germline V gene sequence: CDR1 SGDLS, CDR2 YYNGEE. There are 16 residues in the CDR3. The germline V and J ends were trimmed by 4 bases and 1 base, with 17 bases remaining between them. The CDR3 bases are TGTGCCAGCAGCCCGAGTTACCGACACCAGAACACTGAAGCTTTCTTT. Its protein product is CASSPSYRHQNTEAFF.

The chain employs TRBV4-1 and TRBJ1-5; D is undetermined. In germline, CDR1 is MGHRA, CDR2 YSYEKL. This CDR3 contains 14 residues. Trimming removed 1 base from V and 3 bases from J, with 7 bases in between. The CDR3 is CASSQVGYNQPQHF. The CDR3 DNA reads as TGCGCCAGCAGCCAAGTTGGGTACAATCAGCCCCAGCATTTT.

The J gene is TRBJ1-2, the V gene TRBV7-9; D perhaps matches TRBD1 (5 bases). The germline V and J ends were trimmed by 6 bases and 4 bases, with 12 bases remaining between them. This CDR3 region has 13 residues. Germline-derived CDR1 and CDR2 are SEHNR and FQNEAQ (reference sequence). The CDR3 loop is CASSRQNFYGYTF. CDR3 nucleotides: TGTGCCAGCAGTCGACAGAATTTCTATGGCTACACCTTC.

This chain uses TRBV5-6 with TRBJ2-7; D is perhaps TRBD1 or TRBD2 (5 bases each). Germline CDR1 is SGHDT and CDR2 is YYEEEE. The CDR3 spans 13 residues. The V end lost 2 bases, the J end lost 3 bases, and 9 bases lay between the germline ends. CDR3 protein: CASSFGTVYEQYF. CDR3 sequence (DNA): TGTGCCAGCAGCTTTGGGACGGTCTACGAGCAGTACTTC.

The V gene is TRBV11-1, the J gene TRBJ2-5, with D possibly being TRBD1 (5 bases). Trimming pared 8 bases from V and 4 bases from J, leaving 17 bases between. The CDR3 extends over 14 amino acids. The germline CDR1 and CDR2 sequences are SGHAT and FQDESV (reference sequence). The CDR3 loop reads CASATVGAGETQYF. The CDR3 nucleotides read TGTGCCAGCGCCACCGTAGGGGCTGGAGAGACCCAGTACTTC.

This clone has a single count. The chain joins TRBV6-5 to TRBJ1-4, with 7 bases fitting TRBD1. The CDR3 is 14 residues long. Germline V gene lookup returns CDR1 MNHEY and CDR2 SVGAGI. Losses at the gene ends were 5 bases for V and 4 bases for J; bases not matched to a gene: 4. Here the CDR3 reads CASSLGQNNEKLFF. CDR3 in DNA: TGTGCCAGCAGTCTGGGACAGAATAATGAAAAACTGTTTTTT.

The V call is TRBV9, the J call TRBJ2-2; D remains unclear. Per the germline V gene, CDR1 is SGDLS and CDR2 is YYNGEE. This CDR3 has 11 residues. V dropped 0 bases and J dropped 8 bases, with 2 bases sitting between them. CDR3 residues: CASSVGGELFF. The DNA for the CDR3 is TGTGCCAGCAGCGTAGGGGGGGAGCTGTTTTTT.

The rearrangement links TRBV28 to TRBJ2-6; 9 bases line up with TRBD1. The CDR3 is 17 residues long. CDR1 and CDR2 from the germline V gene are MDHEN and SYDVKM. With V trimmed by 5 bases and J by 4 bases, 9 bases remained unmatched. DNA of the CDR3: TGTGCCAGCAGTGCGACCTACAGGGGGCACGGGGCCAACGTCCTGACTTTC. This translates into CASSATYRGHGANVLTF.

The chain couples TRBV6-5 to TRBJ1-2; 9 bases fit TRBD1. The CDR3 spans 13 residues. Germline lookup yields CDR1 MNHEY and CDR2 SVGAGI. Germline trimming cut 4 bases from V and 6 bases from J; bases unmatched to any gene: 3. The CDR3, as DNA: TGTGCCAGCAGTTCCACAGGGGGCAATGGCTACACCTTC. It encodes CASSSTGGNGYTF.